This T cell receptor beta chain was obtained from a study of cytomegalovirus exposure and HLA in healthy donors. As concerns this clone: Its specificity is unknown.

Regarding the study as a whole: A later analysis showed HLA-associated TCR beta chains outstripping equally common others in clonal expansion.

V was shortened by 6 bases and J by 5 bases, with 14 bases between the two germline ends. CDR1 is SGHTA and CDR2 is FQGNSA in the germline V gene. This CDR3 contains 13 residues. The PCR ran on 60 Vbeta and 13 Jbeta primers. TCRdb keeps only in-frame clones here, not all; method: immunoSEQ multiplex PCR. In the table there are approximately 130,000 clones, more than 70% of which are singletons. The source is a male donor in good health and CMV-seronegative. The chain uses TRBV7-2 and TRBJ2-7, with TRBD1 as a possible D gene (5 bases). The sample consisted of PBMCs. DNA of the CDR3: TGTGCCAGCAGACACAGGAGTACAGACGAGCAGTACTTC. Protein product: CASRHRSTDEQYF.